This T cell receptor beta chain derives from a study of regulatory T cells in long-lasting Graves disease. Both iRepertoire HTBI primers and Arm-PCR of CDR3 regions were used to build the TCR beta libraries. TCRdb recomputed calls from the multiplex PCR reads with MiXCR, one row per CDR3 protein. The repertoire has about 450,000 distinct CDR3 sequences, about a quarter of them found once; the top ten carry approximately 25%. This clonotype has more than one count but fewer than ten. What it binds is not known. Germline V lookup: CDR1 MNHNS, CDR2 SASEGT. The CDR3 sequence is 15 residues long. V lost 5 bases and J lost 4, with 17 bases in between. The time point: persistent/refractory GD, antithyroid drugs over 5 years with positive TRAb. RNA extracted from PBMCs served as the sequencing template. General study findings and limits: Whereas 966 public clonotypes were shared by new patients, persistent patients shared more, at under 3,000.

The genes are TRBV6-1 and TRBJ1-2, with D perhaps matching TRBD1 (5 bases). The sequence came from a female donor with Graves disease. The sample was peripheral blood mononuclear cells (PBMCs), taken when the disease was refractory, from a patient treated with antithyroid drugs. CDR3 region: CASSLVGGGLYGYTF. CDR3 sequence (DNA): TGTGCCAGCAGTCTGGTTGGGGGGGGACTCTATGGCTACACCTTC.